This T cell receptor beta chain derives from a study of blood T cell repertoires in COVID-19. For the study at large: T cells, B-cell-depleted T cells, or PBMCs provided the cDNA or gDNA that served as material.

Produced via immunoSEQ multiplex PCR; TCRdb's table is partial and in-frame only. Of approximately 300,000 clones listed, more than 90% are singletons. This study enrolled people aged roughly 18 to 90 from about 26 US geographic areas. Grouping used clinical history reported by participants in a survey and questionnaire. Each recovered donor of Cohort 3 presented with two negative PCRs, clearance, or symptom resolution. J gave up 5 bases and V 3 bases, and 10 bases lay outside the gene matches. The CDR3 runs to 15 residues. Germline assignment: CDR1 SGHAT and CDR2 FQNNGV. This chain uses TRBV11-2 with TRBJ2-7, with 7 bases identical to TRBD1. The receptor's source is a man between 60 and 75 years old who had recovered from COVID-19. Input material: PBMCs or T cells enriched from blood (not recorded which). The CDR3 nucleotides read TGTGCCAGCAGCTTTGCCTGGGACAGAAAAGACGAGCAGTACTTC. Translated: CASSFAWDRKDEQYF.